The T cell receptor (beta chain) under discussion was sequenced for a study of T cells after yellow fever vaccination. As for the study in general: Fractions of low cell number were prepared using SMART-Seq v4 Ultra Low Input.

Findings and caveats of the study: A small proportion of clonotypes was detected in both the CD4 and CD8 compartments. Contaminating bulk clonotypes could be abundant in FACS-sorted repertoires.

V lost 4 bases to trimming and J lost 7 bases; unmatched junction nucleotides: 6. Germline-derived CDR1 and CDR2 are MNHEY and SVGAGI. This CDR3 contains 14 residues. A 5'RACE template-switching step, the method used to make TCR cDNA, added a universal primer site and UMIs. TCRdb reanalysed the 5' RACE reads using MiXCR and keeps one entry per CDR3 protein. The sample lists hundreds of thousands of distinct CDR3 sequences, over 9% occurring once. This clonotype was found a few times. Its antigen remains unidentified. The clonotype comes from a man in his thirties or forties who received the YFV17D yellow fever vaccine. Sequenced material: PBMCs, taken on the day of the yellow fever booster vaccination. This chain uses TRBV6-5 with TRBJ2-2; 7 bases are a match to TRBD2. The CDR3 loop reads CASSCWEGIGELFF. CDR3 sequence (DNA): TGTGCCAGCAGTTGTTGGGAGGGGATCGGGGAGCTGTTTTTT.